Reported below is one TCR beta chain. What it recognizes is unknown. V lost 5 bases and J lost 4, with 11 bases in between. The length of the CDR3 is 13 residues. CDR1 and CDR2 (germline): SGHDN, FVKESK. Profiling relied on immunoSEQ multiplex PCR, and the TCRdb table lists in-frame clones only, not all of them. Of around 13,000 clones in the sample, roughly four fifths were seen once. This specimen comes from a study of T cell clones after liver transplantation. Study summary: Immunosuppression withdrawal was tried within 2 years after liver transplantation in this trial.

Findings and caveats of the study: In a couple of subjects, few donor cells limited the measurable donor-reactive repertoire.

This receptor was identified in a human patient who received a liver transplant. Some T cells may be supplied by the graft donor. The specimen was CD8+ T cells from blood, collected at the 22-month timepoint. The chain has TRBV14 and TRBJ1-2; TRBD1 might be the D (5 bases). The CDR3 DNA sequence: TGTGCCAGCAGCGGGGGGTTTGGCTATGGCTACACCTTC. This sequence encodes CASSGGFGYGYTF.